The 12 T cell receptor beta chains in this list originate from one sample, sequenced in a study of shared clonotypes between healthy human individuals. Method: immunoSEQ multiplex PCR; TCRdb's copy keeps in-frame clones and lacks some. The data hold some 2,500,000 clones, with roughly 93% observed a single time. Sequencing used naive CD4+ T cells from PBMCs. The subset is: CD45RA+ positively selected. The receptors stem from a man aged 18 to 29 in good health. Some clones in this sample may be carry-over from other donors' samples.

This sequence joins TRBV4-3 and TRBJ2-7; D is undetermined. Trimming stripped 0 bases from V and 3 bases from J, with 12 bases between. The germline V gene has CDR1 LGHNA and CDR2 YSLEER. The CDR3 loop spans 15 amino acids. This chain's CDR3 is CASSQEIGTFYEQYF. The CDR3 DNA follows: TGCGCCAGCAGCCAAGAAATTGGAACTTTCTACGAGCAGTACTTC.

The J gene is TRBJ1-3, the V gene TRBV10-3, with 7 positions matching TRBD1. The CDR3 runs to 14 residues. With 6 bases clipped from V and 0 bases from J, the junction kept 2 bases outside the gene matches. Germline-derived CDR1 and CDR2 are ENHRY and SYGVKD. The chain's CDR3 is CAIRTGTSGNTIYF. The CDR3 coding sequence is TGTGCCATCAGGACAGGGACCTCTGGAAACACCATATATTTT.

The chain has TRBV5-4 and TRBJ2-4; the D gene is possibly TRBD2 (5 bases). V lost 0 bases, J lost 0 bases, and 7 bases lay in between. Germline V CDR1 and CDR2: SGHNT, YYREEE (reference sequence). This CDR3 is built from 15 residues. CDR3 in amino acids: CASSLGGLAKNIQYF. Written as DNA, the CDR3 is TGTGCCAGCAGCTTGGGAGGGCTAGCCAAAAACATTCAGTACTTC.

This sequence joins TRBV5-1 and TRBJ2-7; D is undetermined. V lost 1 base and J lost 0, with 8 bases in between. The germline gives CDR1 SGHRS, CDR2 YFSETQ. The CDR3 is made up of 14 amino acids. The CDR3 reads CASSLNKASYEQYF. CDR3 DNA: TGCGCCAGCAGCTTGAATAAGGCCTCCTACGAGCAGTACTTC.

The CDR3 DNA is TGTGCCAGCAGCCTGTGGGGGAGAGGAACAGATACGCAGTATTTT. Translation gives CASSLWGRGTDTQYF. The rearrangement uses TRBV4-2 and TRBJ2-3; D may be TRBD1 or TRBD2 (5 bases each). The CDR3 has 15 amino acids. Germline assignment: CDR1 LGHNA and CDR2 YNFKEQ. With 4 bases removed from V and 3 bases from J, the gap between germline ends came to 14 bases.

The gene calls are TRBV27 and TRBJ1-2; D remains ambiguous. V lost 4 bases to trimming and J lost 2 bases, with 11 bases between them. The germline CDR1 and CDR2 sequences are MNHEY and SMNVEV (reference sequence). There are 14 residues in the CDR3. CDR3: CASSSRTGNYGYTF. CDR3 sequence (DNA): TGTGCCAGCAGTTCCCGGACTGGAAACTATGGCTACACCTTC.

This chain connects TRBV5-5 to TRBJ2-7; D gene uncertain. The CDR3 extends over 13 amino acids. V gave up 1 base and J gave up 0 bases, with 5 bases separating them. The germline V gene has CDR1 SGHKS and CDR2 YYEKEE (reference sequence). This CDR3 reads CASSLTSSYEQYF. Here the CDR3 DNA reads TGTGCCAGCAGCTTGACTTCCTCCTACGAGCAGTACTTC.

The chain uses TRBV11-3 and TRBJ2-1; 11 nucleotides match TRBD2. The CDR3 is 16 amino acids. Germline trimming cut 1 base from V and 9 bases from J; bases unmatched to any gene: 8. Germline loops: CDR1 SGHNT, CDR2 YENEEA. Here the CDR3 DNA reads TGTGCCAGCAGCTTAGTCCTAGCGGGAGGATCTGGTGAGCAGTTCTTC. Its translation: CASSLVLAGGSGEQFF.

This clone appeared once. The chain joins TRBV28 to TRBJ1-1; 9 nucleotides align to TRBD1. The germline V gene encodes CDR1 MDHEN and CDR2 SYDVKM. The CDR3 has 13 amino acids. The junction had 5 bases not matched to a gene; V was cut back by 9 bases and J by 3 bases. Here the CDR3 reads CASLRQGDTEAFF. CDR3 nucleotides: TGTGCCAGTCTAAGACAGGGGGACACTGAAGCTTTCTTT.

The chain links TRBV25-1 to TRBJ1-2; D remains unclear. The CDR3 is made up of 13 amino acids. Trimming took off 6 bases at V and 4 bases at J, with 12 bases between the two ends. The germline V gene encodes CDR1 MGHDK and CDR2 SYGVNS. The CDR3 region is CASRAARGYGYTF. Written as DNA, the CDR3 is TGTGCCAGCAGGGCAGCCCGGGGCTATGGCTACACCTTC.

The genes are TRBV15 and TRBJ2-1, with a tentative D call TRBD1 (6 bases). The germline gives CDR1 LNHNV, CDR2 YYDKDF (reference sequence). Trimming stripped 4 bases from V and 9 bases from J, with 19 bases between. CDR3 length: 15 residues. CDR3 amino acids: CATSMGASWDGEQFF. CDR3 sequence (DNA): TGTGCCACCAGCATGGGGGCTAGCTGGGATGGTGAGCAGTTCTTC.

This clone has more than one count but fewer than ten. The CDR3 region is CSVQDGTDTQYF. The DNA of the CDR3 is TGCAGCGTCCAGGACGGCACAGATACGCAGTATTTT. V and J are TRBV29-1 and TRBJ2-3; no reliable D call. V lost 6 bases to trimming and J lost 1 base, with 8 bases between them. This CDR3 has 12 amino acids. From germline, CDR1 is SQVTM and CDR2 ANQGSEA.